These T cell receptor beta chains were read from a single sample in a study of blood T cell repertoires in COVID-19. Assay used: immunoSEQ multiplex PCR; TCRdb lists only in-frame clones, some missing. The sample lists 150,000 to 200,000 clones, 80% to 90% occurring once. The specimen was peripheral blood. The receptors were sampled from a woman aged 80 or older with acute or convalescent COVID-19. Each CDR3 is given with its conserved first and last residue. D genes are given only for firm matches. Size values are once, few and many counts, or a class for expanded clones, and some rows have none.

V gene	J gene	clone size	D gene	CDR3 DNA	CDR3 protein
TRBV7-2	TRBJ1-5	-	-	TGTGCCAGCAGCAGTCAAAGGAGGAATCAGCCCCAGCATTTT	CASSSQRRNQPQHF
TRBV4-1	TRBJ2-1	-	TRBD2	TGCGCCAGCAGCCAAGTCGTTTTTAGCGGGAGAATGTATGAGCAGTTCTTC	CASSQVVFSGRMYEQFF
TRBV7-6	TRBJ2-3	-	-	TGTGCCAGCAGCTTACCTAGCACAGATACGCAGTATTTT	CASSLPSTDTQYF
TRBV5-6	TRBJ2-2	-	-	TGTGCCAGCAGCTTCGGACTTCCCGGGGAGCTGTTTTTT	CASSFGLPGELFF
TRBV6-6	TRBJ2-5	-	TRBD2	TGTGCCAGCAACTCTCTAGCGGGCCAAGAGACCCAGTACTTC	CASNSLAGQETQYF
TRBV5-4	TRBJ2-7	-	-	TGTGCCAGCAGCTTGCCGTACTCCTACGAGCAGTACTTC	CASSLPYSYEQYF
TRBV6-5	TRBJ1-4	-	-	TGTGCCAGCAGTTTACGGACAGCGCTGACTAATGAAAAACTGTTTTTT	CASSLRTALTNEKLFF
TRBV7-2	TRBJ1-2	-	TRBD1	TGTGCCAGCAGCCCGGGGACAGAGAACTATGGCTACACCTTC	CASSPGTENYGYTF
TRBV19	TRBJ2-1	-	TRBD2	TGTGCCAGTAGAACTATAGCGGGAGGATTAAATGAGCAGTTCTTC	CASRTIAGGLNEQFF
TRBV7-2	TRBJ2-1	-	-	TGTGCCAGCAGCTTAAATGTGGCAGGGCGATACAATGAGCAGTTCTTC	CASSLNVAGRYNEQFF
TRBV7-8	TRBJ2-4	-	-	TGTGCCAGCAGCCGGAGGTTGGGGGCTGGGAACATTCAGTACTTC	CASSRRLGAGNIQYF
TRBV9	TRBJ1-6	once	-	TGTGCCAGCAGCGTAGATTCAGGAAGGAATTCACCCCTCCACTTT	CASSVDSGRNSPLHF
TRBV6-5	TRBJ2-2	-	-	TGTGCCAGCAGAGGAGGGCGCGCCGGGGAGCTGTTTTTT	CASRGGRAGELFF
TRBV5-1	TRBJ2-1	-	TRBD2	TGCGCCAGCAGCCAGGGACTAGCGGGCAACAATGAGCAGTTCTTC	CASSQGLAGNNEQFF
TRBV4-1	TRBJ1-2	-	-	TGCGCCAGCAGCCAAGATTTTTTGGGAGCACGGGGCTACACCTTC	CASSQDFLGARGYTF
TRBV2	TRBJ1-5	-	-	TGTGCCAGCAGTGAATCTGGGAGGCAGCCCCAGCATTTT	CASSESGRQPQHF
TRBV7-9	TRBJ2-5	-	TRBD2	TGTGCCAGCAGCTTTCGCGGGACTAGCGGCGAGACCCAGTACTTC	CASSFRGTSGETQYF
TRBV10-1	TRBJ2-1	-	TRBD2	TGCGCCAGCAGCGGACAACTAGCGGGAGGGCTCAATGAGCAGTTCTTC	CASSGQLAGGLNEQFF
TRBV7-2	TRBJ1-2	-	-	TGTGCCAGCAGCTTACTGGGGCTCCAGTATGGCTACACCTTC	CASSLLGLQYGYTF
TRBV20-1	TRBJ1-2	-	TRBD1	TGCAGTGTCAGGACAGGGGAGGGATACACCTTC	CSVRTGEGYTF
TRBV9	TRBJ2-6	-	-	TGTGCCAGCAGCGTAACTTCCGGGGCCAACGTCCTGACTTTC	CASSVTSGANVLTF
TRBV5-1	TRBJ2-1	-	-	TGCGCCAGCAGCTTGGGGCCCAACAATGAGCAGTTCTTC	CASSLGPNNEQFF
TRBV18	TRBJ1-1	few	-	TGTGCCAGCGAACGGGACATCGGAACCGAAGCTTTCTTT	CASERDIGTEAFF
TRBV6-5	TRBJ1-6	few	TRBD1	TGTGCCAGCAGAAAACGACAGGGAGTCAATTCACCCCTCCACTTT	CASRKRQGVNSPLHF
TRBV5-1	TRBJ2-2	-	-	TGCGCCAGCAGCTTGGGGCTCCGCGGAACCGGGGAGCTGTTTTTT	CASSLGLRGTGELFF
TRBV7-2	TRBJ2-7	-	-	TGTGCCAGCAGATCTGGTGGGGCAGTCCGGTACGAGCAGTACTTC	CASRSGGAVRYEQYF
TRBV11-2	TRBJ1-1	few	-	TGTGCCAGCAGCCTTTCTTGGAACACTGAAGCTTTCTTT	CASSLSWNTEAFF
TRBV19	TRBJ1-5	-	-	TGTGCCAGTACGGGGTCTTATAGCAATCAGCCCCAGCATTTT	CASTGSYSNQPQHF
TRBV7-2	TRBJ2-1	-	TRBD2	TGTGCCAGCAGCCGCAATAGCGGGGGGGCCTCCAATGAGCAGTTCTTC	CASSRNSGGASNEQFF